This T cell receptor (beta chain) was identified during a study of T cell changes during pregnancy in multiple sclerosis. The V segment lost 7 bases and the J segment 5 bases; nucleotides outside the gene matches: 3. CDR1 is SNHLY and CDR2 is FYNNEI in the germline V gene. The CDR3 totals 12 residues. Assay: immunoSEQ multiplex PCR; the TCRdb copy retains only in-frame clones and omits some. In the table there are over 60,000 clones, roughly 89% of which are singletons. The rearrangement uses TRBV2 and TRBJ1-1; 8 nucleotides align to TRBD1. This specimen consisted of peripheral blood, obtained in the third trimester of pregnancy. The sequence came from a female donor in good health, enrolled as a control in a pregnancy study. CDR3 in DNA: TGTGCCAGCACCCAGGGGGCTACTGAAGCTTTCTTT. Translating it yields CASTQGATEAFF. Using reference TRBV2 and TRBJ1-1 for the parts outside the CDR3, the full variable domain is EPEVTQTPSHQVTQMGQEVILRCVPISNHLYFYWYRQILGQKVEFLVSFYNNEISEKSEIFDDQFSVERPDGSNFTLKIRSTKLEDSAMYFCASTQGATEAFFGQGTRLTVV.